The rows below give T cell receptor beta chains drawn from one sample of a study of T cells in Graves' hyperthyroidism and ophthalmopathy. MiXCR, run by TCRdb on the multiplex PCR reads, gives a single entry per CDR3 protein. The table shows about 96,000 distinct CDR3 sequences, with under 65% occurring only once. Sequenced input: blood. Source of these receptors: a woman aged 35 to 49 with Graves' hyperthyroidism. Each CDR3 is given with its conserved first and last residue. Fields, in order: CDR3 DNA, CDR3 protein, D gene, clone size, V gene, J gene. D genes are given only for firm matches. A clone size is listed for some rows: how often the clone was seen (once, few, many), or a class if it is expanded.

TGTGCCAGCAGCGTTCCGGGACTTGGGTACACTGAAGCTTTCTTT,CASSVPGLGYTEAFF,NA,NA,TRBV11-3,TRBJ1-1
TGTGCCAGCAGCGTCCTTGACTACGAGCAGTACTTC,CASSVLDYEQYF,NA,many,TRBV7-2,TRBJ2-7
TGTGCCAGCAGCCCCATCGGAACCTACGAGCAGTACTTC,CASSPIGTYEQYF,NA,NA,TRBV7-9,TRBJ2-7
TGTGCCACCAGCTCCACTAGCGGGAGTTACGAGCAGTACTTC,CATSSTSGSYEQYF,TRBD2,NA,TRBV15,TRBJ2-7
TGTGCCAGCAGCCCCATAGCGGGAGTAATCGGGGAGCACTATGGCTACACCTTC,CASSPIAGVIGEHYGYTF,NA,NA,TRBV7-2,TRBJ1-2
TGTGCCTGCAGTGCTTCCGGGACAATGGGGGATGGTGGTCAGCCCCAGCATTTT,CACSASGTMGDGGQPQHF,NA,NA,TRBV25-1,TRBJ1-5
TGTGCCACCGCAGAATCTGGCAATCAGCCCCAGCATTTT,CATAESGNQPQHF,NA,NA,TRBV10-3,TRBJ1-5
TGTGCCAGCAGTGGCATCGAGCAGTACTTC,CASSGIEQYF,NA,NA,TRBV7-6,TRBJ2-7
TGCAGTGCTAAGCAGGGACTAGCGGGAGATGAGGAGACCCAGTACTTC,CSAKQGLAGDEETQYF,TRBD2,NA,TRBV20-1,TRBJ2-5
TGCGCCAGCAGGGCCTCGGCAGGCGGGGAGACCCAGTACTTC,CASRASAGGETQYF,NA,NA,TRBV5-1,TRBJ2-5
TGTGCCAGCAGCTCGATGACAGGGGGCTGGGGGGCCAACGTCCTGACTTTC,CASSSMTGGWGANVLTF,TRBD1,once,TRBV5-4,TRBJ2-6
TGCAGCGGACGGACAGGGCGCAACTATGGCTACACCTTC,CSGRTGRNYGYTF,TRBD1,NA,TRBV29-1,TRBJ1-2
TGTGCCAGCAGGCGGGTCGTCACTGAAGCTTTCTTT,CASRRVVTEAFF,NA,many,TRBV12-3/TRBV12-4,TRBJ1-1
TGCAGTGCTAGAGATGAGGGCGCAGATACGCAGTGTTTT,CSARDEGADTQCF,NA,NA,TRBV20-1,TRBJ2-3
TGTGCCAGCAGCGTAGGAGGACTAGCGGCGTACGAGCAGTACTTC,CASSVGGLAAYEQYF,TRBD2,NA,TRBV9,TRBJ2-7
TGTGCCAGCTCCCCCGGGACTAGCGGGGTCGAGCAGTACTTC,CASSPGTSGVEQYF,TRBD2,many,TRBV7-2,TRBJ2-7
TGTGCCATCATCGGCGTTCGGGACAGGAGAGAGACCCAGTACTTC,CAIIGVRDRRETQYF,TRBD1,NA,TRBV10-3,TRBJ2-5
TGCAGCGTCCCCCCGGAGGGTAGCACAGATACGCAGTATTTT,CSVPPEGSTDTQYF,NA,many,TRBV29-1,TRBJ2-3
TGCAGCGTTGATAGGACAGGGGAGGCTGGCTACACCTTC,CSVDRTGEAGYTF,TRBD1,NA,TRBV29-1,TRBJ1-2
TGTGCCAGCAGCGGGACAGGGGGTAGGGAGACCCAGTACTTC,CASSGTGGRETQYF,TRBD1,NA,TRBV7-2,TRBJ2-5
TGTGCCAGCAGCGAGACAGGGAGCGGGGACTATGGCTACACCTTC,CASSETGSGDYGYTF,TRBD1,once,TRBV7-2,TRBJ1-2
TGTGCCAGCAGCTTGGGTGGACCTAGCGGGATCCACGAGCAGTACTTC,CASSLGGPSGIHEQYF,TRBD2,NA,TRBV5-4,TRBJ2-7
TGTGCCAGCAGCTTAAACCCTAGATCGGGGATGAACACTGAAGCTTTCTTT,CASSLNPRSGMNTEAFF,NA,NA,TRBV7-9,TRBJ1-1
TGTGCCAGCAGTGTAGGGGACGGTCAGCCCCAGCATTTT,CASSVGDGQPQHF,NA,few,TRBV6-1,TRBJ1-5
TGTGCCATCAGCTACGGCCAGGGCTGGGGCGATTCACCCCTCCACTTT,CAISYGQGWGDSPLHF,NA,once,TRBV10-3,TRBJ1-6
TGTGCCAGCAGTAAGCCATCGGGTAACGAAAAACTGTTTTTT,CASSKPSGNEKLFF,NA,many,TRBV28,TRBJ1-4
TGTGCCAGCAGCCTGCGGGGGGACGCCTATAATTCACCCCTCCACTTT,CASSLRGDAYNSPLHF,NA,NA,TRBV7-3,TRBJ1-6
TGTGCGGTAAAGTCGGGGGGCGCTTGGTGGGACACTGAAGCTTTCTTT,CAVKSGGAWWDTEAFF,NA,NA,TRBV7-2,TRBJ1-1
TGTGCCAGCAGCGTAGGAAGGTGGGAGGCTAACACCGGGGAGCTGTTTTTT,CASSVGRWEANTGELFF,NA,many,TRBV9,TRBJ2-2
TGTGCCAGCCCTATAGGGACAAGAACCTACGAGCAGTACTTC,CASPIGTRTYEQYF,NA,NA,TRBV6-5,TRBJ2-7
TGTGCCAGCAGCCGTACGGCAGGGATGGGTGTGCAGGGCTACACCTTC,CASSRTAGMGVQGYTF,NA,NA,TRBV7-9,TRBJ1-2
TGCAGTGCAGGGGGGCGAGGGGAAGCTTTCTTT,CSAGGRGEAFF,NA,NA,TRBV20-1,TRBJ1-1
TGCAGTGCCAATACCCCTCAGCTCCACGCTTTCTTT,CSANTPQLHAFF,NA,many,TRBV20-1,TRBJ1-1
TGTGCCAGCAGTTCCTGGGGACAGGGCGTTAACTATGGCTACACCTTC,CASSSWGQGVNYGYTF,TRBD1,NA,TRBV12-3/TRBV12-4,TRBJ1-2
TGTGCCAGCAGTCCCTCGGGGGGACGGACGAACACTGAAGCTTTCTTT,CASSPSGGRTNTEAFF,NA,many,TRBV7-9,TRBJ1-1
TGCAGTGCCACTAGCGGGAGTGAGACCCAGTACTTC,CSATSGSETQYF,TRBD2,NA,TRBV20-1,TRBJ2-5
TGCGCCAGCAGCTTAGGAGTCCTGAGCTCTGGGGCCAACGTCCTGACTTTC,CASSLGVLSSGANVLTF,NA,NA,TRBV7-6,TRBJ2-6
TGTGCCAGCAGCCCGGGAGACCTAGAGACCCAGTACTTC,CASSPGDLETQYF,NA,many,TRBV7-9,TRBJ2-5
TGTGCCATCAGTGCAGTCCAGGGGACAGTCTATGGCTACACCTTC,CAISAVQGTVYGYTF,TRBD1,NA,TRBV10-3,TRBJ1-2
TGCGCCAGCCAGCCCCTAGCGGGGGCACAAGAGACCCAGTACTTC,CASQPLAGAQETQYF,TRBD2,NA,TRBV10-2,TRBJ2-5
TGTGCCATCGACGGGGAGGCTGGCTACACCTTC,CAIDGEAGYTF,NA,NA,TRBV10-3,TRBJ1-2
TGCAGTGCTACGGGACTAGCGGGAACCTACGAGCAGTACTTC,CSATGLAGTYEQYF,TRBD2,once,TRBV20-1,TRBJ2-7
TGTGCCAGCAGCTATGGACAGCGGAACACTGAAGCTTTCTTT,CASSYGQRNTEAFF,NA,NA,TRBV7-9,TRBJ1-1
TGCAGTGCCCTAGGACAGGGAAGAGGTCCAAGTGAGACCCAGTACTTC,CSALGQGRGPSETQYF,TRBD1,NA,TRBV20-1,TRBJ2-5
TGTGCCAGCAGTGAATCTCGCACAGAGGGGTCACCCCTCCACTTT,CASSESRTEGSPLHF,NA,NA,TRBV2,TRBJ1-6
TGCAGCGTTGAAGTTGGGACGGCTAACTATGGCTACACCTTC,CSVEVGTANYGYTF,NA,many,TRBV29-1,TRBJ1-2
TGCAGTGGACAGGGCAACACCGGGGAGCTGTTTTTT,CSGQGNTGELFF,TRBD1,many,TRBV20-1,TRBJ2-2
TGTGCCATCAGTGAAGAACTAGCGGGAGGTTGGCCCGGGGAGCTGTTTTTT,CAISEELAGGWPGELFF,TRBD2,many,TRBV10-3,TRBJ2-2
TGTGCCAGCAGACCTAGCGGGAGGATGGGCACAGATACGCAGTATTTT,CASRPSGRMGTDTQYF,TRBD2,NA,TRBV7-2,TRBJ2-3
TGTGCCAGCAGCCGCGAAAAGGACTCCTACGAGCAGTACTTC,CASSREKDSYEQYF,NA,NA,TRBV9,TRBJ2-7